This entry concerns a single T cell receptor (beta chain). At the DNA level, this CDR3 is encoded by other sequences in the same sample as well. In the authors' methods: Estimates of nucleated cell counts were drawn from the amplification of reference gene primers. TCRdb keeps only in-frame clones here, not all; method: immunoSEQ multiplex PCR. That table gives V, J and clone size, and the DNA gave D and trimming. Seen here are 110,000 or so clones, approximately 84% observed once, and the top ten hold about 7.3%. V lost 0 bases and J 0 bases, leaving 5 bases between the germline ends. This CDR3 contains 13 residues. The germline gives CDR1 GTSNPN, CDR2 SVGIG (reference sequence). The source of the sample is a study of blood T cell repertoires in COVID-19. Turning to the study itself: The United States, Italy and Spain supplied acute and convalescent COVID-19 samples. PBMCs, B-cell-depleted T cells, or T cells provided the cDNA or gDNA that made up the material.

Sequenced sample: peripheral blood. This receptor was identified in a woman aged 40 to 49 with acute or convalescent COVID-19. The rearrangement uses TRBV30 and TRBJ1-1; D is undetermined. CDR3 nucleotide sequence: TGTGCCTGGAGTGTAAGCATGAACACTGAAGCTTTCTTT. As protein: CAWSVSMNTEAFF.